This T cell receptor (beta chain) was captured by sequencing in a study of T-cell reconstitution after alpha-beta-depleted transplantation in children (dated by TCRdb to 2016 to 2018). About the study as a whole: Using TCR repertoire profiling, the study followed T-cell immune reconstitution in a quantitative way in children after TCRalphabeta/CD19-depleted allogeneic hematopoietic cell transplantation.

Library construction relied on PCR. Sequenced using an Illumina HiSeq 2500. Molecular barcoding was employed in the preparation of TCR libraries, with unique molecular identifiers being used to normalize TCRbeta repertoire quantification. TCRdb handled the public reads itself, with Q25 trimming in fastp and clone calling in MiXCR, and kept productive beta chains. Entries are consolidated by CDR3 protein sequence, retaining the most common genes and DNA. Here the sample has roughly 170,000 distinct CDR3 sequences; approximately 6.6% occur a single time. The ten most abundant clones make up around 3% of the sample. The germline V gene (reference sequence) supplies CDR1 LGHDT and CDR2 YNNKEL. The V end gives up 0 bases and the J end 3 bases, leaving 10 bases in the junction not matched to a gene. Including cysteine and phenylalanine, the CDR3 has 17 amino acids. Only CDR3 DNA remains: 51 bases, in frame from the first base.

This clonotype was detected many times. The antigen this receptor binds is unknown. The record has no base qualities; no much larger clone is one base away. The sequence is built from TRBV3-1 and TRBJ1-1; 7 of the junction bases match TRBD1. This material consisted of PBMCs from the stem cell graft donor, taken from the stem cell graft. The receptor comes from a human donor who donated a stem cell graft to a child with Wiskott-Aldrich syndrome. The DNA reads as follows: TGTGCCAGCAGCCAAGATTGGGCAGGGGGTAGGCACACTGAAGCTTTCTTT. The resulting protein is CASSQDWAGGRHTEAFF. The entire variable domain, with the stretches around the CDR3 drawn from the reference TRBV3-1 and TRBJ1-1 proteins, is DTAVSQTPKYLVTQMGNDKSIKCEQNLGHDTMYWYKQDSKKFLKIMFSYNNKELIINETVPNRFSPKSPDKAHLNLHINSLELGDSAVYFCASSQDWAGGRHTEAFFGQGTRLTVV.